These 24 T cell receptor beta chains came from one sample sequenced in a study of blood T cell repertoires in COVID-19 (dated by TCRdb to 2018 to 2021). The library was generated by the immunoSEQ multiplex PCR assay. TCRdb stores this immuneACCESS table with in-frame sequences only. Part of the clones is absent; in the studies checked, under half of the shortfall reflects unresolved V genes, and no reason is known for the rest. The sample yields 100,000 to 150,000 clones; approximately 90% were counted once. About 4.4% of the sample goes to the ten largest clones. The sequenced material came from peripheral blood. These receptors were collected from a man aged 60-69 years with COVID-19, enrolled during active disease.

The chain uses TRBV10-3 and TRBJ1-2; TRBD1 might be the D (6 bases). Deletions cut 6 bases from V and 8 bases from J, with 19 bases between. The germline V gene has CDR1 ENHRY and CDR2 SYGVKD. CDR3 size: 14 residues. Here the CDR3 reads CAIRDEGGSLGYTF. The CDR3 region has the DNA TGTGCCATCAGAGACGAGGGGGGGTCCCTGGGCTACACCTTC.

V is TRBV7-8 and J is TRBJ1-4, with D possibly being TRBD1 (5 bases). Trimming left V 1 base short and J 12 bases short, with 12 bases between. The CDR3 runs 13 residues. CDR1 and CDR2 (germline): SGHVS, FQNEAQ. Here the CDR3 reads CASSLDIQGQLFF. CDR3 DNA sequence: TGTGCCAGCAGCTTAGATATCCAGGGCCAACTGTTTTTT. The variable domain in full, with the rest retrieved from reference TRBV7-8 and TRBJ1-4, is GAGVSQSPRYKVAKRGQDVALRCDPISGHVSLFWYQQALGQGPEFLTYFQNEAQLDKSGLPSDRFFAERPEGSVSTLKIQRTQQEDSAVYLCASSLDIQGQLFFGSGTQLSVL.

The chain recombines TRBV25-1 with TRBJ1-1; 9 bases are a match to TRBD1. This CDR3 comprises 17 residues. In germline, CDR1 is MGHDK, CDR2 SYGVNS. Germline trimming cut 3 bases from V and 5 bases from J; bases unmatched to any gene: 13. In DNA, the CDR3 is TGTGCCAGCAGTGATAGGGACAGGGTAAAGAGTTATACTGAAGCTTTCTTT. Protein sequence: CASSDRDRVKSYTEAFF.

V usage is TRBV5-4 and J usage is TRBJ2-5, with 8 bases matching TRBD2. The V segment lost 0 bases and the J segment 2 bases; nucleotides outside the gene matches: 3. The CDR3 is 15 amino acids. The germline V gene encodes CDR1 SGHNT and CDR2 YYREEE (reference sequence). DNA for the CDR3: TGTGCCAGCAGCTTGGCGACTAGCGCTCAAGAGACCCAGTACTTC. This codes for CASSLATSAQETQYF.

The chain links TRBV29-1 to TRBJ1-5; 9 bases are a match to TRBD1. The junction had 13 bases not matched to a gene; V was cut back by 5 bases and J by 11 bases. There are 14 residues in the CDR3. Germline CDR1 is SQVTM and CDR2 is ANQGSEA. In DNA form, the CDR3 reads TGCAGCGTTTGGTCGGGACAGGGCGAATGGACCCAGCATTTT. Protein sequence: CSVWSGQGEWTQHF.

This chain links TRBV5-4 with TRBJ1-1; D gene uncertain. Germline assignment: CDR1 SGHNT and CDR2 YYREEE (reference sequence). This CDR3 contains 14 residues. V was cut by 3 bases and J by 1 base, with 10 bases left in between. As DNA, the CDR3 is TGTGCCAGCAGCTCCCCCGGTCCGAACACTGAAGCTTTCTTT. It translates to CASSSPGPNTEAFF.

The V gene is TRBV4-3, the J gene TRBJ2-7; a weak D match, TRBD1 (6 bases). Germline V lookup: CDR1 LGHNA, CDR2 YSLEER. CDR3 length equals 15 residues. V gave up 0 bases and J gave up 4 bases, with 13 bases separating them. The CDR3 DNA reads as TGCGCCAGCAGCCAAGAAAACAGGGAATTTTACGAGCAGTACTTC. This sequence encodes CASSQENREFYEQYF.

The rearrangement joins TRBV6-2 or TRBV6-3 to TRBJ1-5, with a tentative D call TRBD1 (6 bases). Looked up from germline, CDR1 is MNHEY and CDR2 is SVGEGT. V gave up 5 bases and J gave up 4 bases, with 24 bases separating them. The CDR3 is 18 amino acids. The CDR3 nucleotides are TGTGCCAGCAGTCCCGCCCCGGGGAGGGGGGTCGGGAATCAGCCCCAGCATTTT. Protein product: CASSPAPGRGVGNQPQHF.

The chain links TRBV18 to TRBJ1-1; TRBD1 is a possible D gene (6 bases). Per germline, CDR1 KGHSH and CDR2 LQKENI. The CDR3 has 15 amino acids. V was pared by 3 bases and J by 3 bases, with 14 bases between. The CDR3 DNA sequence: TGTGCCAGCTCACCCCTAGGACAGTCCGACACTGAAGCTTTCTTT. Translated, it gives CASSPLGQSDTEAFF.

This clone was found once. The chain employs TRBV6-5 and TRBJ1-3; 7 positions match TRBD1. With 10 bases clipped from V and 4 bases from J, the junction kept 10 bases outside the gene matches. CDR3 length: 14 residues. Germline-derived CDR1 and CDR2 are MNHEY and SVGAGI. CDR3 protein: CAMHVQGKGNTIYF. CDR3 bases: TGTGCCATGCATGTACAGGGGAAGGGAAACACCATATATTTT.

The chain has TRBV28 and TRBJ2-7; D perhaps matches TRBD1 (5 bases). The CDR3 has 13 amino acids. The V gene's germline CDR1 is MDHEN and CDR2 SYDVKM. V was cut by 7 bases and J by 5 bases, with 15 bases left in between. In nucleotides, the CDR3 is TGTGCCAGCACCTTAGCAGGGATCCACGAGCAGTACTTC. It specifies CASTLAGIHEQYF.

The chain uses TRBV5-4 and TRBJ2-5; D is unclear. The germline V gene has CDR1 SGHNT and CDR2 YYREEE (reference sequence). Trimming removed 2 bases at V and 0 bases at J, with 11 bases between. There are 15 residues in the CDR3. The CDR3 nucleotides are TGTGCCAGCAGCTTTTGGCAAAAGTACCAAGAGACCCAGTACTTC. Translating gives CASSFWQKYQETQYF.

In its sample, this clone was seen a few times. The V gene is TRBV19, the J gene TRBJ2-1; D unresolved. Germline V lookup: CDR1 LNHDA, CDR2 SQIVND (reference sequence). Deletions cut 4 bases from V and 5 bases from J, with 15 bases between. The CDR3 is made up of 15 amino acids. CDR3 amino acids: CASSTDRSVHNEQFF. DNA for the CDR3: TGTGCCAGTAGTACAGACCGGTCCGTACACAATGAGCAGTTCTTC.

The chain recombines TRBV10-3 with TRBJ2-1, with D unclear. V was trimmed by 2 bases and J by 8 bases, leaving 13 bases between them. Germline loops: CDR1 ENHRY, CDR2 SYGVKD. The CDR3 spans 14 residues. CDR3 sequence: CAISENGQLDEQFF. The CDR3 coding sequence is TGTGCCATCAGTGAGAATGGGCAACTTGATGAGCAGTTCTTC.

This chain uses TRBV7-2 with TRBJ2-5, with D possibly matching TRBD2 (6 bases). The CDR3 runs to 14 residues. Trimming cost V 3 bases and J 4 bases, with 12 bases left between them. Per the germline V gene, CDR1 is SGHTA and CDR2 is FQGNSA. CDR3 sequence reads: CASSFRSGGETQYF. CDR3 DNA: TGTGCCAGCAGCTTCAGGTCCGGGGGAGAGACCCAGTACTTC.

The chain has TRBV28 and TRBJ1-2, with unresolved D. Between the trimmed V and J ends, which lost 5 bases and 6 bases, there was a span of 10 bases. This CDR3 comprises 12 residues. Germline CDR1 is MDHEN and CDR2 is SYDVKM. Written as DNA, the CDR3 is TGTGCCAGCAGTACAGTGGAGGATGGCTACACCTTC. This encodes CASSTVEDGYTF.

This chain links TRBV6-5 with TRBJ1-2, with D perhaps matching TRBD1 (6 bases). The V gene lost 6 bases and the J gene lost 6 bases, with 8 bases spanning the gap. The CDR3 extends over 11 amino acids. The germline V gene encodes CDR1 MNHEY and CDR2 SVGAGI. The CDR3 DNA reads TGTGCCAGCAGGGACAGCCATGGCTACACCTTC. Amino acid sequence: CASRDSHGYTF.

The rearrangement joins TRBV11-3 to TRBJ2-3; D gene uncertain. V shed 8 bases and J shed 2 bases, with 8 bases lying between them. The CDR3 contains 12 residues. Germline values: CDR1 SGHNT, CDR2 YENEEA. The CDR3 coding sequence is TGTGCCAGCTGGCGGAACACAGATACGCAGTATTTT. This gives the protein CASWRNTDTQYF.

The chain combines TRBV7-3 with TRBJ2-3; D is possibly TRBD2 (5 bases). V was clipped by 2 bases and J by 2 bases, with 8 bases between them. The CDR3 has 14 residues. CDR1 is SGHTA and CDR2 is FQGTGA in the germline V gene. The CDR3 DNA reads TGTGCCAGCAGCTTATACGGGGACACAGATACGCAGTATTTT. Translating gives CASSLYGDTDTQYF.

CDR3 DNA: TGTGCCAGCGGGACAGCAACTAATGAAAAACTGTTTTTT. Translated, it gives CASGTATNEKLFF. The V gene is TRBV27, the J gene TRBJ1-4; 7 nucleotides align to TRBD1. Germline trimming cut 8 bases from V and 0 bases from J; bases unmatched to any gene: 0. The CDR3 is 13 residues long. Germline V gene sequence: CDR1 MNHEY, CDR2 SMNVEV (reference sequence).

The chain's CDR3 is CASSLKGNNEETQYF. DNA of the CDR3: TGTGCCAGCAGCTTAAAGGGGAATAATGAGGAGACCCAGTACTTC. The rearrangement joins TRBV7-3 to TRBJ2-5; weak D call: TRBD1 (5 bases). The CDR3 length is 15 residues. Germline V gene lookup returns CDR1 SGHTA and CDR2 FQGTGA. Trimming removed 1 base at V and 5 bases at J, with 14 bases between.

This chain connects TRBV11-2 to TRBJ1-5; D unresolved. The CDR3 loop spans 13 amino acids. CDR1 is SGHAT, CDR2 FQNNGV, per germline. V was pared by 0 bases and J by 5 bases, with 5 bases between. The CDR3 DNA is TGTGCCAGCAGCTTAGATCCCTATCAGCCCCAGCATTTT. This codes for CASSLDPYQPQHF.

This clone has just one count. This chain joins TRBV29-1 and TRBJ2-7; 7 bases match TRBD1. V dropped 2 bases and J dropped 3; count of bases not matched to a gene: 4. CDR3 length: 13 amino acids. Germline V CDR1 and CDR2: SQVTM, ANQGSEA. Written as DNA, the CDR3 is TGCAGCGTTGAAAGGGACAGAGACTACGAGCAGTACTTC. Its protein is CSVERDRDYEQYF.

J is TRBJ1-1 and V is TRBV6-5, with D perhaps TRBD1 (5 bases). CDR1 is MNHEY, CDR2 SVGAGI, per germline. V lost 9 bases and J lost 6, with 17 bases in between. The CDR3 loop spans 13 amino acids. The DNA for the CDR3 is TGTGCCAGTCGCATACGGGCGGGGGCTGAAGCTTTCTTT. This encodes CASRIRAGAEAFF.